This entry describes one T cell receptor beta chain. What it recognizes is unknown. This CDR3 is built from 14 residues. Second-dose schedules of about 4 or about 12 weeks were combined. The data were taken from a study of T cell responses to AZD1222 COVID-19 vaccine. Produced via immunoSEQ multiplex PCR; TCRdb's table is partial and in-frame only. The table records more than 150,000 clones, approximately 87% of them present only once. Study-level results: No repertoire was sampled before or during the peak T cell response, only after it. White British ancestry dominated among donors, who included more females, and clonal diversity was possibly underestimated. Recipients of two AZD1222 doses showed rising Spike-specific TCR breadth and depth.

The sample was peripheral blood, taken 28 days after the second AZD1222 dose. The V call is TRBV12-2, the J call TRBJ2-1; the D call TRBD1 from the table was never checked on the DNA. TRBV12-2 is described as a pseudogene. The sequence derives from an adult who received the AZD1222 COVID-19 vaccine. The CDR3 loop is CASRWGPFYNEQFF. Written as DNA, the CDR3 is TGTGCAAGTCGCTGGGGCCCTTTCTACAATGAGCAGTTCTTC.